The 32 T cell receptor beta chains below were found in one sample sequenced in a study of shared clonotypes between healthy human individuals. Generated by immunoSEQ multiplex PCR, the TCRdb table keeps only in-frame clones and is missing some. Of 2 million to 2.5 million clones listed, under 97% are singletons. The material sequenced was naive CD4+ T cells sorted from blood. Documented subset: CD45RA+ positively selected. These TCRs come from a young man in good health.

The genes are TRBV10-3 and TRBJ2-3, with 12 bases fitting TRBD2. Trimming removed 5 bases from V and 0 bases from J; junction bases left unmatched: 9. The germline V gene encodes CDR1 ENHRY and CDR2 SYGVKD. The CDR3 extends over 18 amino acids. The CDR3 is CAISTTSGGLPSTDTQYF. The CDR3 DNA reads TGTGCCATCAGTACCACTAGCGGGGGGCTCCCTAGCACAGATACGCAGTATTTT.

The CDR3 sequence is CASSGGGISVAKNIQYF. In DNA, the CDR3 is TGTGCCAGCAGTGGAGGGGGTATTTCGGTAGCCAAAAACATTCAGTACTTC. The J gene is TRBJ2-4, the V gene TRBV6-1, with a tentative D call TRBD1 (6 bases). The germline CDR1 and CDR2 sequences are MNHNS and SASEGT. CDR3 length: 17 residues. Trimming left V 4 bases short and J 0 bases short, with 16 bases between.

This chain connects TRBV4-1 to TRBJ2-7; TRBD1 matches at 9 bases. The germline V gene encodes CDR1 MGHRA and CDR2 YSYEKL. Trimming at V came to 2 bases and at J to 2 bases, leaving 4 bases not matched to a gene. This CDR3 spans 15 amino acids. The CDR3 DNA sequence: TGCGCCAGCAGCCAACCGGGACAGGGCCCCTACGAGCAGTACTTC. The encoded protein is CASSQPGQGPYEQYF.

This chain links TRBV10-3 with TRBJ2-7, with D tentatively TRBD1 (5 bases). V was shortened by 6 bases and J by 5 bases, with 14 bases between the two germline ends. CDR3 length: 13 residues. CDR1 is ENHRY, CDR2 SYGVKD, per germline. The CDR3 sequence: CAIRGHLHDEQYF. The CDR3 coding sequence is TGTGCCATCAGAGGACACCTGCACGACGAGCAGTACTTC.

The V gene is TRBV6-1, the J gene TRBJ1-2; the D gene is possibly TRBD1 (6 bases). Germline V lookup: CDR1 MNHNS, CDR2 SASEGT. Trimming left V 6 bases short and J 3 bases short, with 11 bases between. This CDR3 is 13 amino acids long. CDR3 DNA sequence: TGTGCCAGCAGGACAGGAGGGGACTATGGCTACACCTTC. As protein: CASRTGGDYGYTF.

This chain connects TRBV4-3 to TRBJ1-3; D gene ambiguous. The CDR3 consists of 15 residues. V was clipped by 0 bases and J by 0 bases, with 6 bases between them. The germline CDR1 and CDR2 sequences are LGHNA and YSLEER. CDR3 nucleotide sequence: TGCGCCAGCAGCCAAGAAGGTCACTCTGGAAACACCATATATTTT. Amino acid sequence: CASSQEGHSGNTIYF.

On this clone itself: The sample contains more than one DNA sequence encoding this CDR3. The rearrangement links TRBV6-5 to TRBJ1-1, with TRBD1 identical over 11 bases. Germline assignment: CDR1 MNHEY and CDR2 SVGAGI. The V gene end was trimmed by 2 bases and the J gene end by 4 bases; junction bases not matched to a gene: 0. CDR3 length equals 14 residues. The CDR3 sequence is CASSYGTGGTEAFF. The CDR3 coding sequence is TGTGCCAGCAGTTACGGGACAGGGGGCACTGAAGCTTTCTTT.

This clone was seen a single time. The same CDR3 arises from other DNA sequences in this sample as well. The V gene is TRBV30, the J gene TRBJ1-5; 7 bases line up with TRBD1. This CDR3 is built from 16 residues. V lost 2 bases to trimming and J lost 0 bases; unmatched junction nucleotides: 7. Germline CDR1 reads GTSNPN; CDR2 reads SVGIG (reference sequence). CDR3 DNA sequence: TGTGCCTGGAGTACAGGGGAACTTTTTAGCAATCAGCCCCAGCATTTT. It is translated as CAWSTGELFSNQPQHF.

The rearrangement uses TRBV6-1 and TRBJ2-1, with 7 bases matching TRBD1. The germline CDR1 and CDR2 sequences are MNHNS and SASEGT. V lost 5 bases to trimming and J lost 14 bases; unmatched junction nucleotides: 9. CDR3 size: 12 residues. In DNA form, the CDR3 reads TGTGCCAGCAGTTCACTTGACAGGGTGGAGTTCTTC. Translated: CASSSLDRVEFF.

This sequence joins TRBV5-1 and TRBJ2-7; TRBD1 might be the D (6 bases). V was shortened by 2 bases and J by 4 bases, with 19 bases between the two germline ends. The CDR3 contains 16 residues. Germline CDR1 is SGHRS and CDR2 is YFSETQ. In DNA, the CDR3 is TGCGCCAGCAGCTTAACCGGGGACATATTAGTTTACGAGCAGTACTTC. Amino acid sequence: CASSLTGDILVYEQYF.

This clone has a handful of counts. The chain recombines TRBV7-9 with TRBJ1-6, with D uncertain. Germline-derived CDR1 and CDR2 are SEHNR and FQNEAQ (reference sequence). V lost 0 bases, J lost 8 bases, and 8 bases lay in between. The CDR3 length is 14 residues. CDR3 loop: CASSLAGSDSPLHF. For the CDR3, the DNA is TGTGCCAGCAGCTTAGCAGGCTCCGATTCACCCCTCCACTTT.

This clone showed up just once. The V and J genes are TRBV7-6 and TRBJ2-1; possible D gene TRBD2, 5 bases. Trimming stripped 4 bases from V and 0 bases from J, with 10 bases between. The CDR3 loop spans 15 amino acids. Germline lookup yields CDR1 SGHVS and CDR2 FNYEAQ. For the CDR3, the DNA is TGTGCCAGCAGCTCGCGGGCCCTCTCCTACAATGAGCAGTTCTTC. It specifies CASSSRALSYNEQFF.

The chain employs TRBV30 and TRBJ2-2; D is undetermined. The CDR3 contains 15 residues. Germline loops: CDR1 GTSNPN, CDR2 SVGIG (reference sequence). V lost 0 bases, J lost 0 bases, and 8 bases lay in between. CDR3 in amino acids: CAWSVRGSNTGELFF. Here the CDR3 DNA reads TGTGCCTGGAGTGTACGTGGGTCGAACACCGGGGAGCTGTTTTTT. Using reference TRBV30 and TRBJ2-2 for the parts outside the CDR3, the full variable domain is SQTIHQWPATLVQPVGSPLSLECTVEGTSNPNLYWYRQAAGRGLQLLFYSVGIGQISSEVPQNLSASRPQDRQFILSSKKLLLSDSGFYLCAWSVRGSNTGELFFGEGSRLTVL.

In regard to this clone: Additional DNA sequences in this sample encode the identical CDR3. This chain connects TRBV5-1 to TRBJ1-1; 7 bases fit TRBD1. The CDR3 spans 15 residues. Germline CDR1 and CDR2: SGHRS and YFSETQ. V was clipped by 0 bases and J by 2 bases; unmatched bases: 4. CDR3 protein: CASSLAGGGNTEAFF. The CDR3 nucleotides read TGCGCCAGCAGCTTGGCCGGAGGGGGCAACACTGAAGCTTTCTTT.

The J gene is TRBJ2-3, the V gene TRBV6-6, with 11 bases that match TRBD2. Germline V gives CDR1 MNHNY, CDR2 SVGAGI (reference sequence). V dropped 6 bases and J dropped 2; count of bases not matched to a gene: 7. This CDR3 has 16 residues. CDR3 in amino acids: CASRSTSGVPTDTQYF. The CDR3 nucleotides read TGTGCCAGCAGGTCGACTAGCGGGGTTCCCACAGATACGCAGTATTTT.

The rearrangement joins TRBV10-3 to TRBJ1-3; no clear D gene. Germline CDR1 ENHRY, CDR2 SYGVKD. V lost 3 bases to trimming and J lost 2 bases, with 14 bases between them. The CDR3 has 16 residues. CDR3 amino acids: CAISDRRASTGNTIYF. The DNA for the CDR3 is TGTGCCATCAGTGACCGACGGGCATCCACTGGAAACACCATATATTTT.

This clone has only a few counts. The V gene is TRBV20-1, the J gene TRBJ1-6; D call uncertain. The germline V gene has CDR1 DFQATT and CDR2 SNEGSKA (reference sequence). This CDR3 is 9 amino acids long. The V end was cut by 5 bases, the J end by 13 bases, with 6 bases between. The CDR3 nucleotides are TGCAGTGCTGGACGGCCCCTCCACTTT. Translating it yields CSAGRPLHF.

This clone was recorded once. This sequence joins TRBV28 and TRBJ1-5; 9 bases line up with TRBD1. Germline trimming cut 5 bases from V and 3 bases from J; bases unmatched to any gene: 8. The CDR3 loop spans 16 amino acids. Germline CDR1 MDHEN, CDR2 SYDVKM. This chain's CDR3 is CASSPRTGEVNQPQHF. CDR3 in DNA: TGTGCCAGCAGTCCCCGGACAGGGGAGGTCAATCAGCCCCAGCATTTT.

As to this clone: This same CDR3 is encoded by further DNA sequences in the sample. This rearrangement joins TRBV5-1 to TRBJ1-3; D is ambiguous. Trimming removed 0 bases from V and 0 bases from J, with 4 bases in between. Germline values: CDR1 SGHRS, CDR2 YFSETQ. The CDR3 spans 14 residues. The CDR3 DNA reads as TGCGCCAGCAGCTTGGGGGACTCTGGAAACACCATATATTTT. Amino acid sequence: CASSLGDSGNTIYF.

The V call is TRBV5-8, the J call TRBJ2-1, with 12 positions matching TRBD2. Germline CDR1 and CDR2: SGHTS and YDEGEE. With V trimmed by 4 bases and J by 4 bases, 6 bases remained unmatched. The CDR3 sequence is 16 residues long. The CDR3, as DNA: TGTGCCAGCAGCGACCCGGGACTAGCGGGTTACAATGAGCAGTTCTTC. Amino acids: CASSDPGLAGYNEQFF.

This clone was seen only once. V gene TRBV10-1 combines with J gene TRBJ2-3, with D hard to call. The CDR3 spans 13 residues. Trimming left V 4 bases short and J 1 base short, with 6 bases between. Germline assignment: CDR1 WNHNN and CDR2 SYGVQD (reference sequence). The CDR3 DNA is TGCGCCAGCAGTGCACTGGGCACAGATACGCAGTATTTT. It yields the protein CASSALGTDTQYF.

Notes on this clone: This specimen includes other DNA sequences encoding the same CDR3. V is TRBV11-2 and J is TRBJ1-6; 7 bases fit TRBD1. V dropped 5 bases and J dropped 7; count of bases not matched to a gene: 5. CDR3 length: 14 residues. The germline V gene has CDR1 SGHAT and CDR2 FQNNGV. CDR3 DNA sequence: TGTGCCAGCAGCCCCGGGACAGCAAATTCACCCCTCCACTTT. Its translation is CASSPGTANSPLHF.

Concerning this clone itself: Germline and junction disagree at one end, which may indicate a read error. The identical CDR3 is also encoded by other nucleotide sequences in the sample. The V call is TRBV30, the J call TRBJ2-7, with D perhaps assigned TRBD1 or TRBD2 (5 bases each). CDR3 length: 15 residues. From germline, CDR1 is GTSNPN and CDR2 SVGIG (reference sequence). The CDR3 sequence: CAWSVPGTATYEQYF. CDR3 sequence (DNA): TGTGCCTGGAGTGTACCGGGGACGGCGACCTATGAGCAGTACTTC.

CDR3 nucleotides: TGTGCCAGCAGTTTACCGACAGGGGTCACCGGGGAGCTGTTTTTT. Amino acids: CASSLPTGVTGELFF. The chain combines TRBV28 with TRBJ2-2, with 8 bases lining up with TRBD1. V shed 2 bases and J 4 bases; nucleotides not matched to a gene: 3. The CDR3 runs 15 residues. Per germline, CDR1 MDHEN and CDR2 SYDVKM.

The gene calls are TRBV5-1 and TRBJ1-2; D is unclear. This CDR3 is 13 amino acids long. In germline, CDR1 is SGHRS, CDR2 YFSETQ. V was pared by 3 bases and J by 4 bases, with 10 bases between. In nucleotides, the CDR3 is TGCGCCAGCAGCTCTCCAGGAACCTATGGCTACACCTTC. Its protein product is CASSSPGTYGYTF.

V is TRBV5-4 and J is TRBJ2-3; TRBD2 agrees at 11 bases. Per the germline V gene, CDR1 is SGHNT and CDR2 is YYREEE (reference sequence). The CDR3 length is 14 residues. Trimming took 7 bases from V and 0 from J; bases not matched to a gene: 1. In DNA, the CDR3 is TGTGCCAGCCGGACTAGCGGGAGCACAGATACGCAGTATTTT. The encoded protein is CASRTSGSTDTQYF.

As for this clone: The same CDR3 arises from other DNA sequences in this sample as well. V usage is TRBV5-4 and J usage is TRBJ1-1, with D uncertain. Per germline, CDR1 SGHNT and CDR2 YYREEE (reference sequence). CDR3 length: 14 residues. V gave up 1 base and J gave up 1 base, with 8 bases separating them. The chain's CDR3 is CASSLQGRNTEAFF. DNA of the CDR3: TGTGCCAGCAGCTTGCAAGGACGGAACACTGAAGCTTTCTTT. Together with reference TRBV5-4 and TRBJ1-1, the CDR3 gives the full variable domain: ETGVTQSPTHLIKTRGQQVTLRCSSQSGHNTVSWYQQALGQGPQFIFQYYREEENGRGNFPPRFSGLQFPNYSSELNVNALELDDSALYLCASSLQGRNTEAFFGQGTRLTVV.

The rearrangement joins TRBV11-3 to TRBJ2-7; D is undetermined. Germline V gene data show CDR1 as SGHNT and CDR2 as YENEEA. Trimming pared 5 bases from V and 2 bases from J, leaving 10 bases between. The length of the CDR3 is 13 residues. CDR3: CASSRSAAYEQYF. The CDR3 DNA follows: TGTGCCAGCAGCCGCTCCGCAGCCTACGAGCAGTACTTC.

The chain is built from TRBV6-1 and TRBJ1-3, with D unresolved. The germline CDR1 and CDR2 sequences are MNHNS and SASEGT. Trimming took 6 bases from V and 0 from J, leaving 12 bases between them. The CDR3 length is 15 residues. This chain's CDR3 is CASSPSENSGNTIYF. CDR3 nucleotides: TGTGCCAGCAGCCCCAGTGAAAACTCTGGAAACACCATATATTTT.

In DNA, the CDR3 is TGTGCCAGCAGCTCGACTACGGGGGGGAATTCACCCCTCCACTTT. Protein sequence: CASSSTTGGNSPLHF. The J gene is TRBJ1-6, the V gene TRBV7-9; tentatively, D is TRBD1 (5 bases). Germline V CDR1 and CDR2: SEHNR, FQNEAQ (reference sequence). This CDR3 has 15 residues. Deletions cut 4 bases from V and 7 bases from J, with 14 bases between.

The genes are TRBV6-5 and TRBJ1-1; maybe TRBD1 (5 bases). The ends were cut back, 4 bases at V and 6 bases at J, with 15 bases in the middle. The CDR3 has 14 residues. Germline V gene lookup returns CDR1 MNHEY and CDR2 SVGAGI. For the CDR3, the DNA is TGTGCCAGCAGTTTCGCAGGGTTAGGGGCTGAAGCTTTCTTT. Translated: CASSFAGLGAEAFF.

In its sample, this clone was seen once. CDR3 amino acids: CSVAFHNEKLFF. In nucleotides, the CDR3 is TGCAGCGTTGCATTCCATAATGAAAAACTGTTTTTT. The V and J genes are TRBV29-1 and TRBJ1-4; D is uncertain. V gave up 4 bases and J gave up 4 bases, with 7 bases separating them. Germline assignment: CDR1 SQVTM and CDR2 ANQGSEA. The CDR3 contains 12 residues.